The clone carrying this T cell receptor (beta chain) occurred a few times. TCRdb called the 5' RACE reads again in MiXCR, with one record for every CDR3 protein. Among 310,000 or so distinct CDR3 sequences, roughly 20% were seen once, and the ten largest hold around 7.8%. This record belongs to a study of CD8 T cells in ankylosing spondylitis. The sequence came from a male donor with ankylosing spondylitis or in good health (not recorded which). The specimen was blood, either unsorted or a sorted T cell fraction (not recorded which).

CDR3 residues: CASSSAGRPYGYTF. The CDR3 coding sequence is TGCGCCAGCAGCTCTGCTGGACGGCCCTATGGCTACACCTTC. The chain uses TRBV5-1 and TRBJ1-2; D is unclear. The germline CDR1 and CDR2 sequences are SGHRS and YFSETQ. The germline V and J ends were trimmed by 3 bases and 4 bases, with 13 bases remaining between them. The CDR3 runs 14 residues.